This section outlines one TCR beta chain sequence together with its context. The source of the sample is a study of T cell responses to AZD1222 COVID-19 vaccine. Trimming took off 5 bases at V and 5 bases at J, with 12 bases between the two ends. The CDR3 is 13 amino acids. The germline CDR1 and CDR2 sequences are SGHVS and FQNEAQ. Generated by immunoSEQ multiplex PCR, the TCRdb table keeps only in-frame clones and is missing some. The repertoire holds 110,000 to 150,000 clones, more than 80% seen once, with roughly 1.7% in the top ten. V gene TRBV7-8 combines with J gene TRBJ1-2; D gene uncertain. The starting material was peripheral blood, obtained on day 0 of AZD1222 vaccination. The clonotype was recovered from an adult in good health. CDR3 in DNA: TGTGCCAGCAGCCGCGGAGGGCGGTATGGCTACACCTTC. Translating gives CASSRGGRYGYTF.